What follows describes a single TCR beta chain. Its antigen is as yet unknown. Germline assignment: CDR1 MDHEN and CDR2 SYDVKM. The germline V and J ends were trimmed by 3 bases and 8 bases, with 11 bases remaining between them. This CDR3 spans 14 amino acids. The data derive from a study of T-cell reconstitution after alpha-beta-depleted transplantation in children. A library of TCRbeta sequences, prepared with unique molecular identifiers, was generated. TCRdb passed the PCR reads through MiXCR, listing each CDR3 protein once. In the table there are approximately 230,000 distinct CDR3 sequences, around 25% of which are singletons. General study points: Diversity and T-cell counts at one year after transplant derived mostly from new T cells. Some patients owed their high day-60 TCRbeta diversity to surviving recipient T cells and thymic progenitors. Where alpha-beta T cells came from about two months after transplant was reportedly several hundred expanded graft clones.

Sequenced material: PBMCs, mostly from graft donor cells, taken 360 days after TCRalphabeta/CD19-depleted stem cell transplant. V is TRBV28 and J is TRBJ1-6; TRBD1 might be the D (5 bases). The sequence was collected from a female patient between 2 and 10 years old who had a stem cell transplant for congenital amegakaryocytic thrombocytopenia, so the T cells may come from the graft donor. Here the CDR3 reads CASSFKGYYSPLHF. In DNA, the CDR3 is TGTGCCAGCAGTTTCAAGGGGTACTATTCACCCCTCCACTTT.